This T cell receptor beta chain derives from a study of T cell changes during pregnancy in multiple sclerosis. The protocol was immunoSEQ multiplex PCR, while the TCRdb copy is restricted to in-frame clones and leaves out a portion. Among roughly 60,000 clones listed, about 96% were seen once. V lost 5 bases to trimming and J lost 4 bases; unmatched junction nucleotides: 7. CDR3 length: 16 amino acids. Germline CDR1 reads SEHNR; CDR2 reads FQNEAQ (reference sequence). Sequencing used CD8+ T cells from peripheral blood mononuclear cells, obtained after pregnancy. This rearrangement joins TRBV7-9 to TRBJ2-1, with 11 bases lining up with TRBD2. This TCR came from a female donor with multiple sclerosis, enrolled in a pregnancy study. CDR3 nucleotide sequence: TGTGCCAGCAGCGCCACTAGCGGGAGTAGGTACAATGAGCAGTTCTTC. As protein: CASSATSGSRYNEQFF.